Presented here are 25 T cell receptor beta chains from one specimen sequenced in a study of regulatory T cells in long-lasting Graves disease (dated by TCRdb to the early 2020s). The sample's time point, from its label and the paper: newly diagnosed GD, antithyroid drugs for less than 3 months. RNA was extracted from PBMCs in TRIzol for both TCR sequencing and RNA sequencing. The library was obtained by multiplex PCR. TCRdb shows the sequencer as Illumina HiSeq 4000. To build TCR beta libraries, CDR3 regions were amplified by Arm-PCR using iRepertoire HTBI primers. In-frame beta chains were kept once TCRdb had trimmed the public reads at Q25 with fastp and called clones with MiXCR. Entries are consolidated by CDR3 protein sequence, retaining the most common genes and DNA. Present in this sample are approximately 460,000 distinct CDR3 sequences, roughly 15% of which were seen just once. Around 10% of the sample is held by the ten biggest clonotypes.

These data are also associated with another study on T cells in Graves' hyperthyroidism and ophthalmopathy.

The sequencing here drew on peripheral blood mononuclear cells (PBMCs), taken at new diagnosis, from a patient treated with antithyroid drugs. These receptors all stem from a woman aged 25 to 39 with Graves disease. Donor details come from another sample of the same person, matched by shared clones.

This clonotype was found a few times. The chain joins TRBV28 to TRBJ1-2; the D gene is possibly TRBD1 (6 bases). The ends were cut back, 3 bases at V and 12 bases at J, with 11 bases in the middle. Germline V gives CDR1 MDHEN, CDR2 SYDVKM. CDR3 size: 11 residues. Here the CDR3 DNA reads TGTGCCAGCAGTTTGGCAGGGGCCCACACCTTC. It yields the protein CASSLAGAHTF.

This clonotype was detected only a few times. This rearrangement joins TRBV7-6 to TRBJ2-3; 9 positions match TRBD2. J was trimmed by 0 bases and V by 3 bases; bases with no gene match: 10. CDR1 and CDR2 from the germline V gene are SGHVS and FNYEAQ. The CDR3 consists of 18 residues. CDR3 amino acids: CASSLPRLAETSTDTQYF. The CDR3 DNA sequence: TGTGCCAGCAGCTTGCCCCGACTAGCGGAGACTAGCACAGATACGCAGTATTTT.

The chain joins TRBV6-2 or TRBV6-3 to TRBJ2-1; D is unresolved. The CDR3 is 13 residues long. V dropped 4 bases and J dropped 0 bases, with 4 bases sitting between them. The germline CDR1 and CDR2 sequences are MNHEY and SVGEGT. This chain's CDR3 is CASSWASYNEQFF. CDR3 coding DNA: TGTGCCAGCAGTTGGGCCTCCTACAATGAGCAGTTCTTC.

This clonotype was recorded many times. The chain links TRBV2 to TRBJ1-2, with 11 bases aligning to TRBD1. V dropped 6 bases and J dropped 4; count of bases not matched to a gene: 7. CDR3 length equals 15 residues. Germline-derived CDR1 and CDR2 are SNHLY and FYNNEI. In DNA, the CDR3 is TGTGCCAGCAGCCTGGACAGGGGGCAATTCTATGGCTACACCTTC. Its translation: CASSLDRGQFYGYTF.

Ten or more counts support this clonotype. The V and J genes are TRBV6-1 and TRBJ2-2; TRBD2 is a possible D gene (5 bases). This CDR3 region has 13 residues. V dropped 6 bases and J dropped 1 base, with 6 bases sitting between them. The germline V gene encodes CDR1 MNHNS and CDR2 SASEGT. This CDR3 reads CASRDWNTGELFF. Here the CDR3 DNA reads TGTGCCAGCAGGGACTGGAACACCGGGGAGCTGTTTTTT.

This clonotype has ten or more counts. The rearrangement joins TRBV7-9 to TRBJ2-1, with D unclear. The V gene lost 2 bases and the J gene lost 7 bases, with 9 bases spanning the gap. CDR3 length equals 13 residues. CDR1 is SEHNR, CDR2 FQNEAQ, per germline (reference sequence). As DNA, the CDR3 is TGTGCCAGCAGCTTAATAGCTACTAATGAGCAGTTCTTC. Translating gives CASSLIATNEQFF. Looking up the rest from reference TRBV7-9 and TRBJ2-1 gives the full variable domain: DTGVSQNPRHKITKRGQNVTFRCDPISEHNRLYWYRQTLGQGPEFLTYFQNEAQLEKSRLLSDRFSAERPKGSFSTLEIQRTEQGDSAMYLCASSLIATNEQFFGPGTRLTVL.

In its sample, this clonotype was seen once. A single base separates this from a much larger clone, so it may be a read error. DNA of the CDR3: TGTGCCAGCAGTTTACTCAGGGGGAGAGGCTATGGCCACACCTTC. The encoded protein is CASSLLRGRGYGHTF. This sequence joins TRBV12-3 or TRBV12-4 and TRBJ1-2; TRBD1 matches 7 bases. The CDR3 totals 15 residues.

This clonotype has at least ten counts. V is TRBV28 and J is TRBJ1-1, with 7 positions matching TRBD1. J lost 5 bases, V lost 2 bases, and 5 bases had no gene match. The germline V gene has CDR1 MDHEN and CDR2 SYDVKM. This CDR3 contains 14 residues. CDR3 region: CASSLRTGKTEAFF. The DNA of the CDR3 is TGTGCCAGCAGTTTACGGACAGGCAAGACTGAAGCTTTCTTT.

This clonotype was detected ten times or more. The genes are TRBV6-1 and TRBJ2-7; 12 nucleotides match TRBD2. This CDR3 is 15 amino acids long. After removal of 1 base from V and 3 bases from J, the junction contained 1 base not matched to a gene. Germline V lookup: CDR1 MNHNS, CDR2 SASEGT. The CDR3, as DNA: TGTGCCAGCAGTGAAGGACTAGCGGGGGTCTACGAGCAGTACTTC. Its protein is CASSEGLAGVYEQYF.

This clonotype has a handful of counts. The V gene is TRBV7-9, the J gene TRBJ2-1, with 7 bases that match TRBD2. The V segment lost 2 bases and the J segment 4 bases; nucleotides outside the gene matches: 2. The CDR3 contains 14 residues. The germline V gene encodes CDR1 SEHNR and CDR2 FQNEAQ (reference sequence). CDR3 sequence reads: CASSLLAVYNEQFF. In DNA form, the CDR3 reads TGTGCCAGCAGCTTACTAGCGGTTTACAATGAGCAGTTCTTC. Full variable domain (remainder filled in from reference TRBV7-9 and TRBJ2-1): DTGVSQNPRHKITKRGQNVTFRCDPISEHNRLYWYRQTLGQGPEFLTYFQNEAQLEKSRLLSDRFSAERPKGSFSTLEIQRTEQGDSAMYLCASSLLAVYNEQFFGPGTRLTVL.

J is TRBJ2-5 and V is TRBV7-9, with D hard to call. The CDR3 runs to 13 residues. Germline loops: CDR1 SEHNR, CDR2 FQNEAQ (reference sequence). Trimming removed 1 base from V and 14 bases from J, with 17 bases in between. The CDR3 DNA follows: TGTGCCAGCAGCTTAGATTCCCGGCGCCACTCCTACTTC. It encodes CASSLDSRRHSYF.

This clonotype was counted at least ten times. The rearrangement uses TRBV2 and TRBJ2-3, with TRBD2 as a possible D gene (5 bases). This CDR3 region has 13 residues. V lost 0 bases and J 6 bases, leaving 7 bases between the germline ends. Germline loops: CDR1 SNHLY, CDR2 FYNNEI. CDR3 region: CASSEARGDTQYF. Here the CDR3 DNA reads TGTGCCAGCAGTGAAGCTCGGGGTGATACGCAGTATTTT.

This clonotype was picked up many times. This chain uses TRBV20-1 with TRBJ2-7, with D perhaps TRBD2 (6 bases). Germline-derived CDR1 and CDR2 are DFQATT and SNEGSKA (reference sequence). Trimming removed 1 base at V and 5 bases at J, with 9 bases between. The CDR3 covers 12 residues. CDR3 region: CSARGLGDEQYF. CDR3 sequence (DNA): TGCAGTGCTAGAGGACTAGGAGACGAGCAGTACTTC.

There are a few counts of this clonotype. The chain links TRBV12-3 or TRBV12-4 to TRBJ2-1, with 9 bases that match TRBD2. V trimming: 0 bases; J trimming: 8 bases; junction bases outside the gene matches: 11. The CDR3 covers 17 residues. In DNA, the CDR3 is TGTGCCAGCAGTTTAGCGCTATTAGGAGCGGGAGGCGATGAGCAGTTCTTC. This encodes CASSLALLGAGGDEQFF.

This clonotype came up many times. The V and J genes are TRBV18 and TRBJ2-1, with D tentatively TRBD2 (6 bases). V shed 0 bases and J shed 2 bases, with 11 bases lying between them. CDR3 size: 16 residues. Germline V gene data show CDR1 as KGHSH and CDR2 as LQKENI. The CDR3 region is CASSPPLGGTYNEQFF. The DNA of the CDR3 is TGTGCCAGCTCACCACCGCTGGGAGGCACCTACAATGAGCAGTTCTTC.

This clonotype was seen repeatedly, ten times or more. The chain carries TRBV11-2 and TRBJ2-7; D not certain. From germline, CDR1 is SGHAT and CDR2 FQNNGV. This CDR3 spans 12 amino acids. Trimming removed 5 bases from V and 7 bases from J, with 12 bases in between. The CDR3 region is CASSLLSLEQYF. In DNA form, the CDR3 reads TGTGCCAGCAGCCTCCTCTCCCTGGAGCAGTACTTC.

Note on this clonotype: With only one base between it and a far larger clone, this is likely a read error. This chain connects TRBV20-1 to TRBJ2-7; 7 bases are a match to TRBD2. The trim removed 3 bases at V and 7 bases at J, leaving 12 bases unmatched. Germline assignment: CDR1 DFQATT and CDR2 SNEGSKA (reference sequence). The CDR3 spans 14 residues. The CDR3: CSASRAGVSNEQYF. The CDR3, as DNA: TGCAGTGCTAGTCGTGCGGGAGTAAGCAATGAGCAGTACTTC.

In this sample, this clonotype turned up a few times. A much larger clone differs by one base, so this may be a read error. The genes are TRBV6-2 or TRBV6-3 and TRBJ2-1; 14 nucleotides match TRBD2. Per the germline V gene, CDR1 is MNHEY and CDR2 is SVGEGT. The J segment lost 5 bases and the V segment lost 6 bases, leaving 15 bases of the junction unmatched. The CDR3 has 19 residues. DNA of the CDR3: TGTGCCAGCAGCGGCCGTGGGACTAGCGGGAGTGGAGGGGACAATGAGCAGTTCTTC. It encodes CASSGRGTSGSGGDNEQFF.

The CDR3 reads CASSYSLAGAYNEQFF. The CDR3 DNA reads TGTGCCAGCAGTTACTCGCTAGCGGGAGCCTACAATGAGCAGTTCTTC. The chain recombines TRBV6-5 with TRBJ2-1, with 10 bases identical to TRBD2. Germline V gene data show CDR1 as MNHEY and CDR2 as SVGAGI. The CDR3 consists of 16 residues. V dropped 0 bases and J dropped 2; count of bases not matched to a gene: 1.

V usage is TRBV27 and J usage is TRBJ1-2; no firm D call. Trimming left V 7 bases short and J 0 bases short, with 15 bases between. The CDR3 sequence is 15 residues long. Germline-derived CDR1 and CDR2 are MNHEY and SMNVEV (reference sequence). The CDR3 sequence is CASTRSAPANYGYTF. DNA for the CDR3: TGTGCCAGCACCCGGTCGGCCCCAGCTAACTATGGCTACACCTTC.

This rearrangement joins TRBV12-3 or TRBV12-4 to TRBJ2-1, with 11 bases lining up with TRBD2. The CDR3 sequence is 18 residues long. The V gene end was trimmed by 6 bases and the J gene end by 4 bases; junction bases not matched to a gene: 14. CDR3 in amino acids: CASSGSQIAGGPYNEQFF. The DNA of the CDR3 is TGTGCCAGCAGCGGTTCCCAAATAGCGGGAGGGCCATACAATGAGCAGTTCTTC.

For this clonotype: Germline and junction disagree at one end, which may indicate a read error. The rearrangement joins TRBV2 to TRBJ1-2; 8 bases match TRBD1. Germline CDR1 SNHLY, CDR2 FYNNEI. The CDR3 extends over 13 amino acids. The CDR3 DNA reads as TGTGCCAGCAGTCCGGACAGGGAGAGTGGCTGCACCTTC. It yields the protein CASSPDRESGCTF.

At least ten counts were recorded for this clonotype. V gene TRBV12-3 or TRBV12-4 combines with J gene TRBJ2-5; no clear D. Deletions cut 1 base from V and 3 bases from J, with 6 bases between. This CDR3 is built from 13 residues. The CDR3 sequence is CASSLDFKETQYF. The CDR3 coding sequence is TGTGCCAGCAGTTTAGACTTCAAAGAGACCCAGTACTTC.

On this clonotype itself: A much larger clonotype is one base distant, so this may be a read error. V is TRBV7-2 and J is TRBJ2-7; TRBD2 aligns across 9 bases. This CDR3 spans 17 amino acids. V gave up 5 bases and J gave up 7 bases; unmatched junction bases: 18. Germline loops: CDR1 SGHTA, CDR2 FQGNSA. CDR3 amino acids: CASSLYSGSIGDNEQYF. Here the CDR3 DNA reads TGTGCCAGCAGCCTTTATAGCGGGAGTATAGGGGACAATGAGCAGTACTTC.

This chain links TRBV2 with TRBJ1-5; D is perhaps TRBD1 (5 bases). This CDR3 is built from 14 residues. V gave up 2 bases and J gave up 7 bases, with 12 bases separating them. The germline gives CDR1 SNHLY, CDR2 FYNNEI. The DNA for the CDR3 is TGTGCCAGCAGTGAATACGGCAGGGAACAGCCCCAGCATTTT. Its translation: CASSEYGREQPQHF.